This TCR beta chain was sequenced for a study of PD-L1 blockade in urothelial cancer. The time point is: pretreatment peripheral blood. The study collected 1 to 8 samples per patient, pretreatment and on-treatment. Profiling relied on immunoSEQ multiplex PCR, and the TCRdb table lists in-frame clones only, not all of them. The repertoire holds about 50,000 clones, with 70% to 90% as singletons. The TCR comes from a man aged 55-75 years with urothelial cancer. Source: PBMCs, taken around atezolizumab (anti-PD-L1) treatment.

The CDR3 protein is CASSPTGARSNQPQHF. As DNA, the CDR3 is TGTGCCAGCAGCCCGACAGGGGCTCGGAGCAATCAGCCCCAGCATTTT. The gene calls are TRBV7-2 and TRBJ1-5; 8 nucleotides match TRBD1. The CDR3 totals 16 residues. Germline CDR1 is SGHTA and CDR2 is FQGNSA. The V gene end was trimmed by 5 bases and the J gene end by 1 base; junction bases not matched to a gene: 7.